Detailed here is one T cell receptor (beta chain). The data are from a study of T cell responses to AZD1222 COVID-19 vaccine. Repertoires were generated with immunoSEQ multiplex PCR, while TCRdb's copy carries only in-frame clones and drops some. This sample yields some 250,000 clones, of which 90% to 95% are seen a single time; 0.55% belongs to the top ten. Specimen: peripheral blood, collected 28 days after the second AZD1222 dose. The TCR originated in an adult who received the AZD1222 COVID-19 vaccine.

The CDR3 bases are TGTGCCAGCTCACCCCCTGGACTGCCCTCCCGGGGGACCCAGTACTTC. Protein sequence: CASSPPGLPSRGTQYF. The genes are TRBV18 and TRBJ2-5; D may be TRBD2 (5 bases). This CDR3 region has 16 residues. Trimming cost V 3 bases and J 7 bases, with 21 bases left between them. Germline values: CDR1 KGHSH, CDR2 LQKENI. The whole variable domain, remainder taken from reference TRBV18 and TRBJ2-5, is NAGVMQNPRHLVRRRGQEARLRCSPMKGHSHVYWYRQLPEEGLKFMVYLQKENIIDESGMPKERFSAEFPKEGPSILRIQQVVRGDSAAYFCASSPPGLPSRGTQYFGPGTRLLVL.